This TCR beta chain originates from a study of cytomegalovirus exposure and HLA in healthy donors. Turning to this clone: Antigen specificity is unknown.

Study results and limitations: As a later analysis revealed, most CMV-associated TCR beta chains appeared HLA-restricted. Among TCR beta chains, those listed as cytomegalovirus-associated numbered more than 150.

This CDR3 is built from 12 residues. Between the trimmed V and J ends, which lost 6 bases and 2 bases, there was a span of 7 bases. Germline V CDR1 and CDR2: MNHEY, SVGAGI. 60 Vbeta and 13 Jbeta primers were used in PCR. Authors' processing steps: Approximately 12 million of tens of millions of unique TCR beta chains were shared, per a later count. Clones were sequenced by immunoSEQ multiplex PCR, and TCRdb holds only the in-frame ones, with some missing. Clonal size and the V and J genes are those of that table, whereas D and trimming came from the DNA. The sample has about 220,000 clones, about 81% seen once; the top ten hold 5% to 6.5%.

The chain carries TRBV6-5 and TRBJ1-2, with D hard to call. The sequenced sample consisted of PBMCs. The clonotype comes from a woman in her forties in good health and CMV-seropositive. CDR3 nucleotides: TGTGCCAGCAGGGCTTGGAACTATGGCTACACCTTC. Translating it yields CASRAWNYGYTF.